The 12 T cell receptor beta chains listed next were all sequenced from one sample in a study of T cell changes during pregnancy in multiple sclerosis. The assay was immunoSEQ multiplex PCR, and TCRdb's table has in-frame clones only and misses some. The repertoire holds about 73,000 clones, with about 92% as singletons. The sample in question was peripheral blood, obtained in the second trimester of pregnancy. Receptors originate from a female donor in good health, enrolled as a control in a pregnancy study.

This clone was seen more than once but under ten times. The V call is TRBV29-1, the J call TRBJ1-1; possible D gene TRBD1, 5 bases. This CDR3 region has 14 residues. Germline assignment: CDR1 SQVTM and CDR2 ANQGSEA. The V end was cut by 2 bases, the J end by 0 bases, with 10 bases between. The CDR3 here is CSVESAGLNTEAFF. CDR3 in DNA: TGCAGCGTTGAATCGGCAGGGCTGAACACTGAAGCTTTCTTT.

The V call is TRBV5-4, the J call TRBJ1-1; TRBD1 agrees at 7 bases. The V gene end was trimmed by 2 bases and the J gene end by 7 bases; junction bases not matched to a gene: 11. This CDR3 region has 15 residues. The germline V gene encodes CDR1 SGHNT and CDR2 YYREEE (reference sequence). The CDR3 protein is CASSLRGQRPYEAFF. In DNA form, the CDR3 reads TGTGCCAGCAGCTTAAGGGGACAGCGTCCTTATGAAGCTTTCTTT. The entire variable domain, with the rest obtained from reference TRBV5-4 and TRBJ1-1, is as follows: ETGVTQSPTHLIKTRGQQVTLRCSSQSGHNTVSWYQQALGQGPQFIFQYYREEENGRGNFPPRFSGLQFPNYSSELNVNALELDDSALYLCASSLRGQRPYEAFFGQGTRLTVV.

Written as DNA, the CDR3 is TGCGCCAGCAGCCAAGATTTGGGGACAGGGATAAACTATGGCTACACCTTC. This translates into CASSQDLGTGINYGYTF. J is TRBJ1-2 and V is TRBV4-3; 9 positions match TRBD1. Trimming cost V 0 bases and J 2 bases; bases outside gene matches: 7. CDR1 LGHNA and CDR2 YSLEER come from the germline V gene. The CDR3 contains 17 residues.

The chain has TRBV28 and TRBJ1-5; possibly TRBD1 for D (5 bases). The V and J ends lost 8 bases and 6 bases respectively, with 14 bases between them. Germline V gene data show CDR1 as MDHEN and CDR2 as SYDVKM. The CDR3 is 13 amino acids. The CDR3 sequence: CASLGGTIQPQHF. In DNA, the CDR3 is TGTGCCAGCTTGGGGGGTACTATTCAGCCCCAGCATTTT.

CDR3 in DNA: TGTGCCAGCAGTGCGACAGGGACGGTTGGTCAGCCCCAGCATTTT. Its translation: CASSATGTVGQPQHF. The chain combines TRBV6-1 with TRBJ1-5; 7 bases line up with TRBD1. Losses at the gene ends were 4 bases for V and 6 bases for J; bases not matched to a gene: 9. This CDR3 region has 15 residues. Germline CDR1 is MNHNS and CDR2 is SASEGT.

For the CDR3, the DNA is TGTGCCAGCAGCCTCCGGGACAGACGTGAAGCTTTCTTT. Translation: CASSLRDRREAFF. This chain joins TRBV6-6 and TRBJ1-1; 7 bases line up with TRBD1. V lost 6 bases and J lost 7; bases outside the gene matches: 8. This CDR3 comprises 13 residues. Per germline, CDR1 MNHNY and CDR2 SVGAGI (reference sequence).

The chain uses TRBV7-6 and TRBJ2-1, with 9 bases aligning to TRBD2. In germline, CDR1 is SGHVS, CDR2 FNYEAQ. CDR3 length: 15 residues. Losses at the gene ends were 6 bases for V and 8 bases for J; bases not matched to a gene: 11. The CDR3 bases are TGTGCCAGCAGTTCCTTAGCGGGGGAACGATATGAGCAGTTCTTC. It translates to CASSSLAGERYEQFF.

V is TRBV29-1 and J is TRBJ2-1; 11 bases are shared with TRBD1. Trimming removed 7 bases from V and 4 bases from J; junction bases left unmatched: 3. Per the germline V gene, CDR1 is SQVTM and CDR2 is ANQGSEA. The CDR3 has 13 residues. The CDR3, as DNA: TGCAGCGGGGACAGGGGGGGGTACAATGAGCAGTTCTTC. This translates into CSGDRGGYNEQFF.

This chain connects TRBV4-3 to TRBJ2-3, with TRBD2 as a possible D gene (5 bases). Germline V gene sequence: CDR1 LGHNA, CDR2 YSLEER. This CDR3 region has 16 residues. V lost 1 base and J 3 bases, leaving 14 bases between the germline ends. Written as DNA, the CDR3 is TGCGCCAGCAGCCAAGGAGTCTTTTTAGCGACAGATACGCAGTATTTT. Protein: CASSQGVFLATDTQYF.

The chain is built from TRBV4-3 and TRBJ2-7; 7 bases are a match to TRBD1. CDR3 length: 17 residues. Trimming took 1 base from V and 0 from J; bases not matched to a gene: 9. Germline V gives CDR1 LGHNA, CDR2 YSLEER. The CDR3 sequence: CASSQGHRGQTSYEQYF. The CDR3, as DNA: TGCGCCAGCAGCCAAGGGCACCGGGGACAGACCTCCTACGAGCAGTACTTC.

CDR3 loop: CASSFGIQGSSGNTIYF. DNA of the CDR3: TGCGCCAGCAGCTTTGGGATACAGGGAAGCTCTGGAAACACCATATATTTT. J is TRBJ1-3 and V is TRBV5-1, with D tentatively TRBD1 (6 bases). This CDR3 has 17 residues. Germline V gene lookup returns CDR1 SGHRS and CDR2 YFSETQ. Between the trimmed V and J ends, which lost 2 bases and 0 bases, there was a span of 15 bases.

The CDR3 loop reads CASSTQGAGGYTF. The CDR3 nucleotides read TGTGCCAGCAGCACACAGGGGGCTGGTGGCTACACCTTC. The rearrangement joins TRBV9 to TRBJ1-2; 9 positions match TRBD1. The V gene's germline CDR1 is SGDLS and CDR2 YYNGEE. There are 13 residues in the CDR3. V shed 4 bases, J shed 7 bases, and the junction held 5 bases outside the gene matches.